The T cell receptor beta chain under discussion was sequenced for a study of radiotherapy plus CTLA-4 blockade in lung cancer. The wider study: Roughly a sixth of enrolled patients responded objectively, and over 30% had disease control.

Findings and limits, study-wide: Among blood TCR repertoires after radiotherapy plus ipilimumab, tumor-derived clones expanded. Reports identified early blood T cell clone dynamics, with interferon-beta, as the best response predictor.

Patients had chemo-refractory metastatic non-small-cell lung cancer and received focal radiation plus CTLA-4 blockade that used ipilimumab. The data were produced by immunoSEQ multiplex PCR, yet TCRdb's version contains in-frame clones alone and is incomplete. Found here are thousands of clones, around three quarters of them singletons; the top ten hold about 20%. This clone was recorded only once. What it binds is not known. Trimming shortened V by 7 bases and J by 5 bases, and 13 bases separated the two germline ends. This CDR3 has 13 residues. Germline CDR1 reads LNHNV; CDR2 reads YYDKDF (reference sequence).

The TCR was taken from a human donor with non-small cell lung cancer that progressed on radiotherapy plus ipilimumab. The chain is built from TRBV15 and TRBJ2-3, with D tentatively TRBD2 (6 bases). Specimen: tumor tissue, collected from a patient treated with radiotherapy plus ipilimumab. This CDR3 reads CATTSGFEDTQYF. The DNA of the CDR3 is TGTGCCACCACCAGCGGGTTCGAAGATACGCAGTATTTT. Combining the CDR3 with reference TRBV15 and TRBJ2-3 gives the whole variable domain DAMVIQNPRYQVTQFGKPVTLSCSQTLNHNVMYWYQQKSSQAPKLLFHYYDKDFNNEADTPDNFQSRRPNTSFCFLDIRSPGLGDTAMYLCATTSGFEDTQYFGPGTRLTVL.